Presented here are 27 T cell receptor beta chains from one specimen sequenced in a study of T-cell memory formation after mild COVID-19. TCRdb called the 5' RACE reads again in MiXCR, with one record for every CDR3 protein. Seen here are hundreds of thousands of distinct CDR3 sequences, 17% observed once, and the top ten hold roughly 7.7%. Sequenced input: PBMCs or a T cell subset sorted from them (not recorded which). Every receptor here comes from an adult woman who had mild COVID-19 (a few samples of this study predate the infection). Cell type and time point are not known.

The chain combines TRBV9 with TRBJ2-1, with 8 bases aligning to TRBD2. The CDR3 extends over 15 amino acids. Looked up from germline, CDR1 is SGDLS and CDR2 is YYNGEE. Trimming cost V 1 base and J 9 bases; bases outside gene matches: 9. The CDR3 is CASSVSSGAPPEQFF. The CDR3 bases are TGTGCCAGCAGCGTAAGTAGCGGGGCCCCTCCTGAGCAGTTCTTC.

The chain combines TRBV2 with TRBJ2-2; 7 bases agree with TRBD1. The V segment lost 5 bases and the J segment 4 bases; nucleotides outside the gene matches: 4. This CDR3 spans 14 amino acids. Germline V gives CDR1 SNHLY, CDR2 FYNNEI. CDR3 sequence: CASSKTGPTGELFF. In DNA form, the CDR3 reads TGTGCCAGCAGTAAGACAGGGCCCACCGGGGAGCTGTTTTTT.

The V call is TRBV5-4, the J call TRBJ1-1; TRBD1 matches at 10 bases. V lost 4 bases to trimming and J lost 0 bases; unmatched junction nucleotides: 3. The CDR3 spans 15 residues. The germline CDR1 and CDR2 sequences are SGHNT and YYREEE (reference sequence). CDR3 in DNA: TGTGCCAGCAGCGGACAGGGGGTGATGAACACTGAAGCTTTCTTT. Translated, it gives CASSGQGVMNTEAFF.

The J gene is TRBJ2-1, the V gene TRBV6-2 or TRBV6-3; D is possibly TRBD1 or TRBD2 (6 bases each). Germline V gene lookup returns CDR1 MNHEY and CDR2 SVGEGT. The CDR3 is made up of 13 amino acids. Deletions cut 8 bases from V and 3 bases from J, with 11 bases between. CDR3 residues: CASGGLLYNEQFF. The CDR3 DNA sequence: TGTGCCAGCGGGGGGCTCCTCTACAATGAGCAGTTCTTC.

The CDR3 sequence is CASSPSGNRNEQFF. In nucleotides, the CDR3 is TGTGCCAGCAGCCCTAGCGGGAATAGGAATGAGCAGTTCTTC. The chain joins TRBV4-2 to TRBJ2-1; TRBD2 agrees at 9 bases. The CDR3 totals 14 residues. Germline values: CDR1 LGHNA, CDR2 YNFKEQ. Trimming at V came to 4 bases and at J to 7 bases, leaving 5 bases not matched to a gene.

V usage is TRBV20-1 and J usage is TRBJ2-3, with 11 bases identical to TRBD2. The V segment lost 4 bases and the J segment 3 bases; nucleotides outside the gene matches: 3. Germline V gives CDR1 DFQATT, CDR2 SNEGSKA (reference sequence). The CDR3 extends over 14 amino acids. The CDR3 region is CSATRTSGTDTQYF. The CDR3 DNA follows: TGCAGTGCTACCCGGACTAGCGGGACAGATACGCAGTATTTT.

The rearrangement uses TRBV5-1 and TRBJ2-1; D is unresolved. The CDR3 is made up of 15 amino acids. Germline lookup yields CDR1 SGHRS and CDR2 YFSETQ. The V gene lost 0 bases and the J gene lost 8 bases, with 15 bases spanning the gap. The CDR3 reads CASSLARSSADEQFF. As DNA, the CDR3 is TGCGCCAGCAGCTTGGCACGGAGCTCGGCCGATGAGCAGTTCTTC.

The chain recombines TRBV7-9 with TRBJ1-5; D is unclear. This CDR3 is 14 amino acids long. From germline, CDR1 is SEHNR and CDR2 FQNEAQ (reference sequence). The V end was cut by 3 bases, the J end by 0 bases, with 6 bases between. CDR3 residues: CASSFMASNQPQHF. The CDR3 DNA reads TGTGCCAGCAGCTTCATGGCTAGCAATCAGCCCCAGCATTTT.

CDR3 nucleotide sequence: TGTGCGAGCCTGGGGAGAGGGACCTACAATGAGCAGTTCTTC. This encodes CASLGRGTYNEQFF. The chain carries TRBV12-3 or TRBV12-4 and TRBJ2-1; tentatively, D is TRBD2 (5 bases). The CDR3 contains 14 residues.

The chain recombines TRBV15 with TRBJ2-1; TRBD1 matches at 8 bases. Germline V gene data show CDR1 as LNHNV and CDR2 as YYDKDF (reference sequence). The trim removed 0 bases at V and 6 bases at J, leaving 10 bases unmatched. The CDR3 sequence is 17 residues long. The CDR3 DNA reads TGTGCCACCAGCAGAGATCGAGCTGGACAGGGTCTCAATGAGCAGTTCTTC. Encoded protein: CATSRDRAGQGLNEQFF.

The CDR3 spells CSARDRDRDYGYTF. CDR3 DNA sequence: TGCAGTGCTAGAGACAGGGACAGGGACTATGGCTACACCTTC. This chain joins TRBV20-1 and TRBJ1-2; 9 bases match TRBD1. J lost 3 bases, V lost 0 bases, and 2 bases had no gene match. Germline V gives CDR1 DFQATT, CDR2 SNEGSKA (reference sequence). The CDR3 is 14 residues long.

This clonotype turned up a few times. The V and J genes are TRBV5-6 and TRBJ2-7, with TRBD2 identical over 7 bases. Per the germline V gene, CDR1 is SGHDT and CDR2 is YYEEEE. This CDR3 is 16 amino acids long. V lost 4 bases to trimming and J lost 0 bases; unmatched junction nucleotides: 10. This CDR3 reads CASSLPGGGNSYEQYF. For the CDR3, the DNA is TGTGCCAGCAGCCTGCCTGGGGGGGGAAACTCCTACGAGCAGTACTTC.

In its sample, this clonotype was seen a few times. The rearrangement joins TRBV15 to TRBJ1-4, with 7 positions matching TRBD1. V was clipped by 3 bases and J by 8 bases; unmatched bases: 9. The CDR3 extends over 15 amino acids. Looked up from germline, CDR1 is LNHNV and CDR2 is YYDKDF (reference sequence). CDR3 coding DNA: TGTGCCACCAGCAGTCTGAAACAGGGGCTGGAAAAACTGTTTTTT. Translation gives CATSSLKQGLEKLFF.

J is TRBJ2-6 and V is TRBV12-3 or TRBV12-4; 9 bases are shared with TRBD2. The CDR3 covers 19 residues. V lost 6 bases, J lost 0 bases, and 12 bases stayed unmatched. The CDR3 protein is CASSHPRLAGPSGANVLTF. CDR3 nucleotides: TGTGCCAGCAGCCACCCGCGGCTAGCGGGACCCTCTGGGGCCAACGTCCTGACTTTC.

V is TRBV12-3 or TRBV12-4 and J is TRBJ1-5; TRBD1 matches at 7 bases. The CDR3 consists of 13 residues. V shed 4 bases and J 6 bases; nucleotides not matched to a gene: 3. The CDR3 reads CASSSDRAQPQHF. CDR3 nucleotides: TGTGCCAGCAGTTCAGACAGGGCTCAGCCCCAGCATTTT.

The chain links TRBV7-2 to TRBJ1-2; D ambiguous. This CDR3 is built from 13 residues. Germline CDR1 and CDR2: SGHTA and FQGNSA. Trimming took off 0 bases at V and 6 bases at J, with 8 bases between the two ends. The CDR3 DNA follows: TGTGCCAGCAGCTTAGCGCTGACTAATGGCTACACCTTC. It codes for CASSLALTNGYTF. The full variable domain, with the rest looked up from reference TRBV7-2 and TRBJ1-2, is GAGVSQSPSNKVTEKGKDVELRCDPISGHTALYWYRQSLGQGLEFLIYFQGNSAPDKSGLPSDRFSAERTGGSVSTLTIQRTQQEDSAVYLCASSLALTNGYTFGSGTRLTVV.

The chain carries TRBV5-1 and TRBJ2-4, with TRBD1 as a possible D gene (5 bases). Germline loops: CDR1 SGHRS, CDR2 YFSETQ. Trimming took 0 bases from V and 0 from J, leaving 16 bases between them. This CDR3 contains 18 residues. CDR3 residues: CASSLGAGSYGAKNIQYF. For the CDR3, the DNA is TGCGCCAGCAGCTTGGGGGCAGGGTCTTATGGAGCCAAAAACATTCAGTACTTC.

The rearrangement uses TRBV11-2 and TRBJ1-1; tentative D call: TRBD1 (5 bases). Trimming took 5 bases from V and 1 from J, leaving 14 bases between them. CDR1 is SGHAT and CDR2 is FQNNGV in the germline V gene. This CDR3 comprises 15 residues. The CDR3 coding sequence is TGTGCCAGCAGCCCACCCGGGGACGCGAACACTGAAGCTTTCTTT. Translation gives CASSPPGDANTEAFF.

This clonotype showed up just a few times. The chain carries TRBV2 and TRBJ2-7; 10 bases match TRBD1. Per the germline V gene, CDR1 is SNHLY and CDR2 is FYNNEI. The CDR3 runs to 19 residues. V was clipped by 5 bases and J by 5 bases; unmatched bases: 21. The CDR3, as DNA: TGTGCCAGCAGTCCTTTCGGGACAGGGGCGAACCCGGGGCGGGACGAGCAGTACTTC. It specifies CASSPFGTGANPGRDEQYF.

This clonotype was recorded a few times. The genes are TRBV7-6 and TRBJ1-5; possibly TRBD1 for D (5 bases). Between the trimmed V and J ends, which lost 0 bases and 7 bases, there was a span of 10 bases. The germline CDR1 and CDR2 sequences are SGHVS and FNYEAQ. This CDR3 comprises 14 residues. CDR3 loop: CASSLAFGDQPQHF. CDR3 coding DNA: TGTGCCAGCAGCTTAGCGTTCGGGGACCAGCCCCAGCATTTT.

The CDR3 nucleotides are TGCGCCAGCTGCCTAACTCCCCAAGAGACCCAGTACTTC. Its protein is CASCLTPQETQYF. The chain links TRBV5-1 to TRBJ2-5; the D is unclear. Trimming removed 7 bases from V and 1 base from J, with 11 bases in between. In germline, CDR1 is SGHRS, CDR2 YFSETQ. The CDR3 length is 13 residues.

This chain links TRBV7-2 with TRBJ2-2, with 9 positions matching TRBD1. Per germline, CDR1 SGHTA and CDR2 FQGNSA. This CDR3 has 18 residues. V trimming: 0 bases; J trimming: 4 bases; junction bases outside the gene matches: 9. The CDR3 DNA sequence: TGTGCCAGCAGCTTAGCGTCGTGGACAGGGGTCAGCACCGGGGAGCTGTTTTTT. Translation gives CASSLASWTGVSTGELFF.

The CDR3 DNA is TGCAGCGTCCCCTCGGGGGTGACCGGGGAGCTGTTTTTT. Its translation: CSVPSGVTGELFF. This chain connects TRBV29-1 to TRBJ2-2; D is perhaps TRBD2 (6 bases). V was clipped by 6 bases and J by 5 bases, with 13 bases between them. There are 13 residues in the CDR3. Germline V gene lookup returns CDR1 SQVTM and CDR2 ANQGSEA.

The chain joins TRBV4-1 to TRBJ2-7; maybe TRBD1 (6 bases). CDR3 length: 14 amino acids. V was shortened by 4 bases and J by 2 bases, with 12 bases between the two germline ends. The germline gives CDR1 MGHRA, CDR2 YSYEKL. The CDR3 reads CASSPGQTTYEQYF. The CDR3 DNA sequence: TGCGCCAGCAGCCCGGGACAAACGACCTACGAGCAGTACTTC.

This clonotype occurred a few times. The J gene is TRBJ2-7, the V gene TRBV29-1, with D possibly TRBD1 on 5 matching bases. This CDR3 comprises 15 residues. Germline loops: CDR1 SQVTM, CDR2 ANQGSEA. V was cut by 1 base and J by 2 bases, with 15 bases left in between. The CDR3 loop is CSVEGVTRGTYEQYF. CDR3 coding DNA: TGCAGCGTTGAAGGGGTAACAAGGGGCACCTACGAGCAGTACTTC.

This chain links TRBV5-1 with TRBJ1-5; D might be TRBD1 (6 bases). V was cut by 4 bases and J by 3 bases, with 11 bases left in between. Looked up from germline, CDR1 is SGHRS and CDR2 is YFSETQ. The CDR3 runs 14 residues. The CDR3 loop is CASSTGQNNQPQHF. The DNA of the CDR3 is TGCGCCAGCAGCACAGGACAGAACAATCAGCCCCAGCATTTT.

In this sample, this clonotype turned up a few times. V is TRBV2 and J is TRBJ2-5, with a weak D call TRBD2 (5 bases). Germline V gene sequence: CDR1 SNHLY, CDR2 FYNNEI. The CDR3 is 16 residues long. Trimming removed 6 bases at V and 2 bases at J, with 19 bases between. The CDR3 spells CASSAARAREQETQYF. CDR3 sequence (DNA): TGTGCCAGCAGCGCCGCCCGGGCGAGGGAACAAGAGACCCAGTACTTC.